Reported below is one T cell receptor (beta chain). TCRdb reprocessed the 5' RACE reads via MiXCR and lists one record per CDR3 protein. Seen here are hundreds of thousands of distinct CDR3 sequences, 18% observed once, and the top ten hold roughly 14%. Germline CDR1 ENHRY, CDR2 SYGVKD. V was shortened by 8 bases and J by 4 bases, with 17 bases between the two germline ends. The CDR3 loop spans 14 amino acids. This record belongs to a study of identical twins. Separately, the same data were catalogued under a study of T cells expressing NK-cell markers. That paper states: From sorted CD3+CD56+NKG2C+, CD3+CD56+NKG2C- and CD3+CD56-NKG2C+ T cells came the TCR beta repertoires. Of eight sequenced donors, seven were HCMV-seropositive and one HCMV-seronegative.

The origin of this receptor is a woman between 18 and 30 years old in good health. The genes are TRBV10-3 and TRBJ1-1; D ambiguous. Sequencing was performed on PBMCs. For the CDR3, the DNA is TGTGCCATCCAGTCAGTCCCCGGCAGCACTGAAGCTTTCTTT. The encoded protein is CAIQSVPGSTEAFF.